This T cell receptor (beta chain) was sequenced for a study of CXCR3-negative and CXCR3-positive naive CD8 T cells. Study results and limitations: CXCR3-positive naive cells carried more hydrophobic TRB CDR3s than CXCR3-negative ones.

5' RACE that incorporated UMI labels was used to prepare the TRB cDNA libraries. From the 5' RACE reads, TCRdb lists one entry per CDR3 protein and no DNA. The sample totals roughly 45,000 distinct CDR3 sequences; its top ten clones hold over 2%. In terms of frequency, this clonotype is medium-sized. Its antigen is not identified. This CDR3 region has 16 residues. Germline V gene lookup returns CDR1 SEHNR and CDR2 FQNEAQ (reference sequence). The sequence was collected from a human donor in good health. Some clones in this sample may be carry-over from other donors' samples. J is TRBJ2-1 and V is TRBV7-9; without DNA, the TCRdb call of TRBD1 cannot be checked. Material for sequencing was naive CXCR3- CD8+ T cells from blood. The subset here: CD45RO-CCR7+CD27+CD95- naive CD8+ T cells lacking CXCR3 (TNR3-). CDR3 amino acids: CASSPPGGSSYNEQFF.